The source of this TCR beta chain is a study of cytomegalovirus exposure and HLA in healthy donors. This CDR3 is 14 amino acids long. CDR1 is GTSNPN, CDR2 SVGIG, per germline (reference sequence). This clone showed up just a few times. The study ran its PCR with 60 Vbeta and 13 Jbeta primers. Sequencing used immunoSEQ multiplex PCR; TCRdb keeps in-frame clones, though not all of them. The sample holds 150,000 or so clones, more than 60% seen once. This TCR was sampled from a man aged 25 to 45 in good health and CMV-seropositive. Sequences were obtained from PBMCs. The chain is built from TRBV30 and TRBJ2-5; 7 bases are shared with TRBD1. The last part of the DNA fits TRBJ2-7 better; the J call may be wrong. CDR3 sequence reads: CAWTGQVSSYEQYF. As DNA, the CDR3 is TGTGCCTGGACCGGACAGGTGAGCTCCTACGAGCAGTACTTC.